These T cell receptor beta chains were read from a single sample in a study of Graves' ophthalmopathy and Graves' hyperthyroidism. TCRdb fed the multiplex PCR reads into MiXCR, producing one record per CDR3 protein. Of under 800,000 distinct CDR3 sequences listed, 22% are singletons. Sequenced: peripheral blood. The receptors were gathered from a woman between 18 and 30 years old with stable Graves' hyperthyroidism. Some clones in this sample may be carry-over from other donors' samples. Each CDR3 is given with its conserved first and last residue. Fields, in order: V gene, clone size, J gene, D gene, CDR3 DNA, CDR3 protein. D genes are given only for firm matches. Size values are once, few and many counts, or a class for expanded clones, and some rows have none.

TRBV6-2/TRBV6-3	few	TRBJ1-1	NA	TGTGCCAGCAGACCCTCCGGGACAAGGCACACTGAAGCTTTCTTT	CASRPSGTRHTEAFF
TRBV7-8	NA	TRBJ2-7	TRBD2	TGTGCCAGCAGCTTAGAGCGGGGTAGCTCCTACGAGCAGTACTTC	CASSLERGSSYEQYF
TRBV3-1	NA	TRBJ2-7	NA	TGTGCCAGCAGCCAGTTTAGCGGTTACGAGCAGTACTTC	CASSQFSGYEQYF
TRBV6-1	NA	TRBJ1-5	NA	TGTGCCAGCAGTCCAAGAGGATTACTAAATCAGCCCGAGCATTTT	CASSPRGLLNQPEHF
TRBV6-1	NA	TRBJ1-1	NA	TGTGCCAGCAGGCCCACGGGCACCCTTGAAGCTTTCTTT	CASRPTGTLEAFF
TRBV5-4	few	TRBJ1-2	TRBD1	TGTGCCAGCAGAGAGCTGCAGGGGGATCGCTACACCTTC	CASRELQGDRYTF
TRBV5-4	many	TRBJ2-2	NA	TGTGCCAGCAGCTTGGTCCAACAGGGCGGGGAGCTGTTTTTT	CASSLVQQGGELFF
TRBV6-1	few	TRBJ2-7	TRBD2	TGTGCCAGCAGCCATCTGACTAGCGGGATCACCTACGAGCAGTACTTC	CASSHLTSGITYEQYF
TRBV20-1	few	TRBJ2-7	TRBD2	TGCAGTGCTAGCGGCCGGGGGACTAGCGCAGCCTACGAGCAGTACTTC	CSASGRGTSAAYEQYF
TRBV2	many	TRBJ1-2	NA	TGTGCCAGCAGTGCCGGAACTAACTATGGCTACACCTTC	CASSAGTNYGYTF
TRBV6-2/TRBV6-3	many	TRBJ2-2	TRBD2	TGTGCCAGCAGACTAGCGGGGGCCCACCGAGACACCGGGGAGCTGTTTTTT	CASRLAGAHRDTGELFF
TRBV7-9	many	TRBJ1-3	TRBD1	TGTGCCAGCAGTTCCGGGACAGTAGACACCATATATTTT	CASSSGTVDTIYF
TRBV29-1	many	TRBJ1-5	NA	TGCAGCGTTGTTTTTGGGGCGAATAGCAATCAGCCCCAGCATTTT	CSVVFGANSNQPQHF
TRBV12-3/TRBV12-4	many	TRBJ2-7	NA	TGTGCCAGCACCTCATGGAGCTCCTACGAGCAGTACTTC	CASTSWSSYEQYF
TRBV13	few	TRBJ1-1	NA	TGTGCCAGCAGCCGATACAGGGAGTCAGCTGAAGCTTTCTTT	CASSRYRESAEAFF
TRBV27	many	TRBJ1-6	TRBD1	TGTGCCAGCAGTAGCAGGGGGCCCTTAAATTCACCCCTCCACTTT	CASSSRGPLNSPLHF
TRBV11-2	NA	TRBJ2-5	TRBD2	TGTGCCAGCAGCTCAGAGCGGGGACAAGAGACCCAGTACTTC	CASSSERGQETQYF
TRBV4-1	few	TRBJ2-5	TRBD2	TGCGCCAGCAGCCAGGGGAGGACTAGCGGGAGGGACCAAGAGACCCAGTACTTC	CASSQGRTSGRDQETQYF
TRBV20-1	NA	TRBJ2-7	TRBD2	TGCAGTGCTCTCCTAGCGGGAGTTGGCGAGCAGTACTTC	CSALLAGVGEQYF
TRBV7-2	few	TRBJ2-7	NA	TGTGCCAGCAGCTTAGGTTACAGGGCCTACGAGCAGTACTTC	CASSLGYRAYEQYF
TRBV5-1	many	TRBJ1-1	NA	TGCGCCAGCAGGGGGGAGGGATGGACTGAAGCTTTCTTT	CASRGEGWTEAFF
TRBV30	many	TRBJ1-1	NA	TGTGCCTGGAGGGACAGATTGAACACTGAAGCTTTCTTT	CAWRDRLNTEAFF